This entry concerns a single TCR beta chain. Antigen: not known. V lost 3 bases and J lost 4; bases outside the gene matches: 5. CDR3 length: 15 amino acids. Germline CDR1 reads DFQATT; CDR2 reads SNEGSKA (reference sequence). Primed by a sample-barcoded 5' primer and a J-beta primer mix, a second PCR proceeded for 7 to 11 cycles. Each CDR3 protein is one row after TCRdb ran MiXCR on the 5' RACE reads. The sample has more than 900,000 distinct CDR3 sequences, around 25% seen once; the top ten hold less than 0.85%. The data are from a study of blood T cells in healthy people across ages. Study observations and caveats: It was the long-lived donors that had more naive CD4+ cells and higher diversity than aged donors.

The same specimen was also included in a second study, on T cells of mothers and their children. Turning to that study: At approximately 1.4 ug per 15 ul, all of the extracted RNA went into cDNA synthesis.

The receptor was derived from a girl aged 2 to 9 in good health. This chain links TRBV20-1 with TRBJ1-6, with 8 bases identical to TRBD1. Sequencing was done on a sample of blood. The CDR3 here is CSASGDRGYNSPLHF. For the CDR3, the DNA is TGCAGTGCTAGCGGCGACAGGGGATATAATTCACCCCTCCACTTT.